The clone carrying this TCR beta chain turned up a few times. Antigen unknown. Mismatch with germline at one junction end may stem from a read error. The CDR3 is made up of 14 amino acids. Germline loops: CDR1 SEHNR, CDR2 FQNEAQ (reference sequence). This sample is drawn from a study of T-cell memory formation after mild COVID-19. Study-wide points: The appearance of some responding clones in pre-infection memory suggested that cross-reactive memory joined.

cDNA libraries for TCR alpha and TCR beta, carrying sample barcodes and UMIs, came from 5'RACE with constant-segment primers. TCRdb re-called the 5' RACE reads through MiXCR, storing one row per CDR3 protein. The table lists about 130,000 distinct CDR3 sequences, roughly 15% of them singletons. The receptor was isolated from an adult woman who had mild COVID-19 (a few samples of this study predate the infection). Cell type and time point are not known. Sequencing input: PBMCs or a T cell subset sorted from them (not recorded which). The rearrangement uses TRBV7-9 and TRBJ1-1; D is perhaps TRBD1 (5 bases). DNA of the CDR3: TGTGCCAGCAGCCCTCGAGGCCAGGGCACTAAAGCTTTCTTT. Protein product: CASSPRGQGTKAFF.